One sample yielded the 23 T cell receptor beta chains listed below, sequenced in a study of CD8+CD57+ T cells in acquired aplastic anemia. TCR beta VDJ and CDR3 profiling used genomic DNA as template. From the reads, TCRdb called clonotypes with MiXCR, one entry per CDR3 protein. The sample lists 35,000 to 40,000 distinct CDR3 sequences, around 76% seen once, with about 20% in the top ten. What was sequenced was sorted CD4+, CD8+, or CD8+CD57+ T cells (not recorded which) from PBMCs. The origin of the receptors is a human donor in good health, serving as a control.

The chain carries TRBV10-1 and TRBJ1-2; 10 bases agree with TRBD1. The CDR3 totals 16 residues. The V segment lost 6 bases and the J segment 3 bases; nucleotides outside the gene matches: 10. In germline, CDR1 is WNHNN, CDR2 SYGVQD (reference sequence). The chain's CDR3 is CASRELDRGLHYGYTF. CDR3 sequence (DNA): TGCGCCAGCAGAGAACTCGACAGGGGGCTTCACTATGGCTACACCTTC.

The sample holds one count of this clonotype. V gene TRBV2 combines with J gene TRBJ1-2; D gene uncertain. Germline loops: CDR1 SNHLY, CDR2 FYNNEI. V was shortened by 3 bases and J by 4 bases, with 15 bases between the two germline ends. The CDR3 consists of 15 residues. CDR3 in DNA: TGTGCCAGCAGTGATGATTCGGGTCGTGGCTATGGCTACACCTTC. Its protein product is CASSDDSGRGYGYTF.

The chain joins TRBV15 to TRBJ2-5; 7 bases map to TRBD2. The tail of the sequence fits TRBJ2-1 better, so the J call may be wrong. Germline CDR1 and CDR2: LNHNV and YYDKDF (reference sequence). There are 14 residues in the CDR3. CDR3 sequence reads: CATQTPGGYNEQFF. CDR3 sequence (DNA): TGTGCCACCCAGACCCCGGGGGGCTACAATGAGCAGTTCTTC.

The chain is built from TRBV7-3 and TRBJ1-5; maybe TRBD1 (6 bases). Germline assignment: CDR1 SGHTA and CDR2 FQGTGA. The CDR3 length is 14 residues. V lost 4 bases and J lost 5, with 12 bases in between. CDR3 coding DNA: TGTGCCAGCAGCTCTGCAGGGGAACATCAGCCCCAGCATTTT. Translating gives CASSSAGEHQPQHF.

At least ten counts were recorded for this clonotype. The chain is built from TRBV27 and TRBJ2-5; 12 nucleotides agree with TRBD1. The CDR3 extends over 16 amino acids. CDR1 is MNHEY, CDR2 SMNVEV, per germline (reference sequence). V was pared by 1 base and J by 4 bases, with 4 bases of the junction left unmatched. CDR3 sequence (DNA): TGTGCCAGCAGTTTATGGGGGACAGGGGGCGCAGAGACCCAGTACTTC. Encoded protein: CASSLWGTGGAETQYF.

The V gene is TRBV19, the J gene TRBJ2-6, with unresolved D. Trimming removed 1 base at V and 0 bases at J, with 4 bases between. This CDR3 is 15 amino acids long. CDR1 is LNHDA, CDR2 SQIVND, per germline (reference sequence). The CDR3 loop reads CASSIGSSGANVLTF. The CDR3 DNA reads as TGTGCCAGTAGTATAGGGAGCTCTGGGGCCAACGTCCTGACTTTC.

V usage is TRBV10-1 and J usage is TRBJ2-3; 10 nucleotides align to TRBD2. This CDR3 spans 14 amino acids. CDR1 WNHNN and CDR2 SYGVQD come from the germline V gene (reference sequence). The junction had 5 bases not matched to a gene; V was cut back by 8 bases and J by 3 bases. The CDR3 DNA reads as TGCGCCAGCGAGAGCGGGGGGGCGACAGATACGCAGTATTTT. It is translated as CASESGGATDTQYF.

This clonotype was found a few times. The genes are TRBV11-2 and TRBJ2-1; a possible D gene is TRBD1 (5 bases). Trimming cost V 5 bases and J 5 bases, with 22 bases left between them. The germline CDR1 and CDR2 sequences are SGHAT and FQNNGV. The CDR3 spans 17 residues. As DNA, the CDR3 is TGTGCCAGCAGCATCCAGGGTAGGTGGGGATGGGACAATGAGCAGTTCTTC. Its protein is CASSIQGRWGWDNEQFF.

This clonotype is judged medium-sized. The chain links TRBV7-3 to TRBJ1-1; no reliable D call. The CDR3 loop spans 12 amino acids. V lost 5 bases, J lost 7 bases, and 11 bases lay in between. Germline loops: CDR1 SGHTA, CDR2 FQGTGA. CDR3 protein: CASSQGGGEAFF. CDR3 DNA: TGTGCCAGCAGCCAAGGCGGTGGTGAAGCTTTCTTT. Filled out from reference TRBV7-3 and TRBJ1-1, the complete variable domain reads GAGVSQTPSNKVTEKGKYVELRCDPISGHTALYWYRQSLGQGPEFLIYFQGTGAADDSGLPNDRFFAVRPEGSVSTLKIQRTERGDSAVYLCASSQGGGEAFFGQGTRLTVV.

This clonotype was detected once. An end of the junction differs from the germline gene, which may be a read error. The V and J genes are TRBV19 and TRBJ2-7, with D uncertain. In germline, CDR1 is LNHDA, CDR2 SQIVND (reference sequence). CDR3 size: 13 residues. In nucleotides, the CDR3 is TGTGCCAGTAGTGTAGACTCGTCCTACGAGCAGTACTTC. This translates into CASSVDSSYEQYF. The whole variable domain, remainder taken from reference TRBV19 and TRBJ2-7, is DGGITQSPKYLFRKEGQNVTLSCEQNLNHDAMYWYRQDPGQGLRLIYYSQIVNDFQKGDIAEGYSVSREKKESFPLTVTSAQKNPTAFYLCASSVDSSYEQYFGPGTRLTVT.

This clonotype was seen a single time. J is TRBJ2-1 and V is TRBV10-1; 11 nucleotides match TRBD2. V trimming: 4 bases; J trimming: 9 bases; junction bases outside the gene matches: 5. The CDR3 length is 14 residues. In germline, CDR1 is WNHNN, CDR2 SYGVQD (reference sequence). The CDR3 DNA is TGCGCCAGCAGTGGTAGCGGGGGGGCAGGTGAGCAGTTCTTC. Encoded protein: CASSGSGGAGEQFF.

This clonotype occurred once. This sequence joins TRBV7-9 and TRBJ1-2; a possible D gene is TRBD1 (5 bases). Germline CDR1 is SEHNR and CDR2 is FQNEAQ (reference sequence). V lost 1 base and J 8 bases, leaving 14 bases between the germline ends. This CDR3 region has 14 residues. The DNA for the CDR3 is TGTGCCAGCAGCTTAGTCGGAACAGGCCCGGGCTACACCTTC. Translating it yields CASSLVGTGPGYTF.

The count of this clonotype is one. V is TRBV7-9 and J is TRBJ2-5, with D uncertain. Germline CDR1 is SEHNR and CDR2 is FQNEAQ (reference sequence). V lost 5 bases and J lost 1, with 8 bases in between. The CDR3 consists of 13 residues. CDR3 in DNA: TGTGCCAGCAGCCAAGACATCCAAGAGACCCAGTACTTC. This translates into CASSQDIQETQYF.

This clonotype showed up just a few times. The chain recombines TRBV2 with TRBJ2-7; 9 bases are shared with TRBD1. V lost 7 bases, J lost 5 bases, and 9 bases stayed unmatched. The CDR3 consists of 14 residues. Germline V gives CDR1 SNHLY, CDR2 FYNNEI. For the CDR3, the DNA is TGTGCCAGCACTGGACAGGGGATCGTGAACGAGCAGTACTTC. This sequence encodes CASTGQGIVNEQYF.

The chain combines TRBV25-1 with TRBJ1-2; D remains ambiguous. The CDR3 loop spans 13 amino acids. The V and J ends lost 8 bases and 3 bases respectively, with 13 bases between them. CDR1 is MGHDK, CDR2 SYGVNS, per germline. The DNA of the CDR3 is TGTGCCAGCGTTGAATGGGGAGACTATGGCTACACCTTC. As protein: CASVEWGDYGYTF.

The chain has TRBV10-3 and TRBJ1-6; TRBD1 matches at 7 bases. The CDR3 extends over 17 amino acids. The trim removed 2 bases at V and 5 bases at J, leaving 9 bases unmatched. Germline V gene sequence: CDR1 ENHRY, CDR2 SYGVKD. The CDR3 DNA sequence: TGTGCCATCAGTGAGAGGGGACAGCCCGTCGATAATTCACCCCTCCACTTT. It yields the protein CAISERGQPVDNSPLHF.

The chain is built from TRBV19 and TRBJ1-5; a weak D match, TRBD1 (5 bases). CDR1 is LNHDA and CDR2 is SQIVND in the germline V gene (reference sequence). This CDR3 comprises 14 residues. V was trimmed by 5 bases and J by 7 bases, leaving 15 bases between them. The CDR3 loop reads CASSRQGLGQPQHF. DNA for the CDR3: TGTGCCAGTAGTCGCCAGGGTCTCGGGCAGCCCCAGCATTTT.

The gene calls are TRBV10-3 and TRBJ2-7, with 7 bases fitting TRBD1. Trimming took 0 bases from V and 2 from J; bases not matched to a gene: 4. Per the germline V gene, CDR1 is ENHRY and CDR2 is SYGVKD. The CDR3 is made up of 15 amino acids. CDR3 sequence (DNA): TGTGCCATCAGTGAGTCGAGGGGACAGACCTACGAGCAGTACTTC. This encodes CAISESRGQTYEQYF.

The genes are TRBV7-2 and TRBJ2-7, with no clear D. Germline V gene data show CDR1 as SGHTA and CDR2 as FQGNSA. V lost 5 bases, J lost 2 bases, and 16 bases lay in between. This CDR3 spans 15 amino acids. The CDR3 sequence: CASSRPAQQTYEQYF. DNA of the CDR3: TGTGCCAGCAGCCGCCCGGCGCAACAGACCTACGAGCAGTACTTC.

The V and J genes are TRBV7-2 and TRBJ1-6; D unresolved. The CDR3 runs to 12 residues. The germline V gene has CDR1 SGHTA and CDR2 FQGNSA. V lost 2 bases and J lost 7, with 3 bases in between. This chain's CDR3 is CASSLPNSPLHF. The CDR3 coding sequence is TGTGCCAGCAGCTTACCGAATTCACCCCTCCACTTT. Complete variable domain (other parts from reference TRBV7-2 and TRBJ1-6): GAGVSQSPSNKVTEKGKDVELRCDPISGHTALYWYRQSLGQGLEFLIYFQGNSAPDKSGLPSDRFSAERTGGSVSTLTIQRTQQEDSAVYLCASSLPNSPLHFGNGTRLTVT.

The chain employs TRBV7-2 and TRBJ2-5; D is undetermined. CDR3 size: 11 residues. Germline loops: CDR1 SGHTA, CDR2 FQGNSA. Trimming stripped 3 bases from V and 1 base from J, with 0 bases between. The CDR3 loop is CASSFQETQYF. CDR3 DNA sequence: TGTGCCAGCAGCTTCCAAGAGACCCAGTACTTC.

This rearrangement joins TRBV27 to TRBJ2-7; 8 bases align to TRBD2. V shed 6 bases and J 2 bases; nucleotides not matched to a gene: 6. From germline, CDR1 is MNHEY and CDR2 SMNVEV (reference sequence). The CDR3 runs 14 residues. The CDR3 region is CASRIAGTTYEQYF. In DNA, the CDR3 is TGTGCCAGCAGAATAGCGGGGACGACCTACGAGCAGTACTTC.

This clonotype has only a few counts. V gene TRBV15 combines with J gene TRBJ2-7; the D call may be TRBD1 or TRBD2 (5 bases each). The CDR3 loop spans 13 amino acids. Per the germline V gene, CDR1 is LNHNV and CDR2 is YYDKDF (reference sequence). With 0 bases removed from V and 9 bases from J, the gap between germline ends came to 12 bases. CDR3 sequence: CATSRDRPGGQYF. CDR3 DNA sequence: TGTGCCACCAGCAGAGATCGACCTGGGGGGCAGTACTTC.